These T cell receptor beta chains were read from a single sample in a study of shared clonotypes between healthy human individuals. Using immunoSEQ multiplex PCR, the repertoire was profiled, and TCRdb retains in-frame clones only, with some absent. The sample has about 480,000 clones, 79% seen once. The specimen was PBMCs. All receptors derive from a woman aged 40 to 55 in good health. Some clones in this sample may be carry-over from other donors' samples. Each CDR3 is given with its conserved first and last residue. A D gene is named only where the DNA matches it firmly. Not all rows give a size; the values are once, few, many and, for expanded clones, a class.

V gene: TRBV6-1
J gene: TRBJ2-1
clone size: -
D gene: TRBD2
CDR3 DNA: TGTGCCCGCAGTGAATTTTCGGGGGGGGGATTCTTGGCTAATGAGCAGTTCTTC
CDR3 protein: CARSEFSGGGFLANEQFF

V gene: TRBV6-5
J gene: TRBJ2-3
clone size: -
D gene: -
CDR3 DNA: TGTGCCAGCAGTCGATATCAGGGGGGAGATACGCAGTATTTT
CDR3 protein: CASSRYQGGDTQYF

V gene: TRBV5-4
J gene: TRBJ2-7
clone size: -
D gene: TRBD2
CDR3 DNA: TGTGCCAGCAGCTTGTCTGTAGGGACTACCTACGAGCAGTACTTC
CDR3 protein: CASSLSVGTTYEQYF

V gene: TRBV12-5
J gene: TRBJ2-2
clone size: -
D gene: -
CDR3 DNA: TGTGCTAGTGGTTTTGGAGATACCGGGGAGCTGTTTTTT
CDR3 protein: CASGFGDTGELFF

V gene: TRBV28
J gene: TRBJ2-1
clone size: once
D gene: -
CDR3 DNA: TGTGCCAGCAGTTTAGTAGCTGAGCAGTTCTTC
CDR3 protein: CASSLVAEQFF

V gene: TRBV25-1
J gene: TRBJ1-4
clone size: -
D gene: TRBD1
CDR3 DNA: TGTGCCAGCAGCGACAGGGGCGAATCCAATGAAAAACTGTTTTTT
CDR3 protein: CASSDRGESNEKLFF

V gene: TRBV7-2
J gene: TRBJ2-7
clone size: -
D gene: TRBD1
CDR3 DNA: TGTGCCAGCAGCTTAACAGGGGGCACCTCCTACGAGCAGTACTTC
CDR3 protein: CASSLTGGTSYEQYF

V gene: TRBV5-1
J gene: TRBJ2-7
clone size: -
D gene: -
CDR3 DNA: TGCGCCAGCCACGGCGGGACAACCTCCTACGAGCAGTACTTC
CDR3 protein: CASHGGTTSYEQYF

V gene: TRBV10-1
J gene: TRBJ2-4
clone size: -
D gene: TRBD2
CDR3 DNA: TGCGCCAGCAGGAGGCGGGAGAAACTAGCCAAAAACATTCAGTACTTC
CDR3 protein: CASRRREKLAKNIQYF

V gene: TRBV7-3
J gene: TRBJ2-7
clone size: many
D gene: -
CDR3 DNA: TGTGCCAGCAGCTTAACCGGGACGGGCTACGAGCAGTACTTC
CDR3 protein: CASSLTGTGYEQYF

V gene: TRBV5-1
J gene: TRBJ1-2
clone size: many
D gene: -
CDR3 DNA: TGCGCCAGAGACGACGGCTACACCTTC
CDR3 protein: CARDDGYTF

V gene: TRBV5-6
J gene: TRBJ1-3
clone size: -
D gene: -
CDR3 DNA: TGTGCCAGCAGCTTGAGCGGGGGCGGTGGGTACACCATATATTTT
CDR3 protein: CASSLSGGGGYTIYF

V gene: TRBV10-3
J gene: TRBJ2-1
clone size: -
D gene: -
CDR3 DNA: TGTGCCATCGGCGGGACTCCCAGCTCCTACAATGAGCAGTTCTTC
CDR3 protein: CAIGGTPSSYNEQFF

V gene: TRBV9
J gene: TRBJ1-3
clone size: -
D gene: TRBD1
CDR3 DNA: TGTGCCAGCAGCCCAGGGGGAGGAAACACCATATATTTT
CDR3 protein: CASSPGGGNTIYF

V gene: TRBV5-1
J gene: TRBJ2-6
clone size: many
D gene: -
CDR3 DNA: TGCGCCAGCAGCCCCTACGGAACATCTGGGGCCAACGTCCTGACTTTC
CDR3 protein: CASSPYGTSGANVLTF

V gene: TRBV28
J gene: TRBJ2-3
clone size: -
D gene: -
CDR3 DNA: TGTGCCAGCAGTTTGACAGGAGGGGCAGATACGCAGTATTTT
CDR3 protein: CASSLTGGADTQYF

V gene: TRBV6-5
J gene: TRBJ1-4
clone size: -
D gene: TRBD1
CDR3 DNA: TGTGCCAGCAGTTACGGGACAGGGGGCTTGGAAAAACTGTTTTTT
CDR3 protein: CASSYGTGGLEKLFF

V gene: TRBV27
J gene: TRBJ2-7
clone size: -
D gene: -
CDR3 DNA: TGTGCCAGCAGTTTTAGGGCTTCCTACGAGCAGTACTTC
CDR3 protein: CASSFRASYEQYF

V gene: TRBV19
J gene: TRBJ1-5
clone size: -
D gene: -
CDR3 DNA: TGTGCCAGTAGTATTGGAAAAGGTCAGCCCCAGCATTTT
CDR3 protein: CASSIGKGQPQHF

V gene: TRBV11-1
J gene: TRBJ2-7
clone size: -
D gene: TRBD2
CDR3 DNA: TGTGCCAGCAGCCTCGGGAGTGGCGGGAGTAGCACCGAGCAGTACTTC
CDR3 protein: CASSLGSGGSSTEQYF

V gene: TRBV6-1
J gene: TRBJ2-7
clone size: -
D gene: TRBD2
CDR3 DNA: TGTGCCAGCAGGCTGACTAGCGGGAAAACCTACGAGCAGTACTTC
CDR3 protein: CASRLTSGKTYEQYF

V gene: TRBV5-1
J gene: TRBJ1-6
clone size: once
D gene: TRBD1
CDR3 DNA: TGCGCCAGCAGCCCACGGGACAGCTATAATTCACCCCTCCACTTT
CDR3 protein: CASSPRDSYNSPLHF

V gene: TRBV18
J gene: TRBJ1-5
clone size: -
D gene: TRBD1
CDR3 DNA: TGTGCCAGCTCACCGGGACAGTTCAATCAGCCCCAGCATTTT
CDR3 protein: CASSPGQFNQPQHF

V gene: TRBV7-9
J gene: TRBJ1-3
clone size: -
D gene: -
CDR3 DNA: TGTGCCAGCAGCTTTATGCGCGGAAACACCATATATTTT
CDR3 protein: CASSFMRGNTIYF

V gene: TRBV4-2
J gene: TRBJ2-7
clone size: -
D gene: -
CDR3 DNA: TGTGCCAGCAGCCGCCCCCGGGACGCCAACGCCGAGCAGTACTTC
CDR3 protein: CASSRPRDANAEQYF

V gene: TRBV7-6
J gene: TRBJ2-1
clone size: -
D gene: -
CDR3 DNA: TGTGCCAGCAGCTTAGAAAGGGGCACAGATGAGCAGTTCTTC
CDR3 protein: CASSLERGTDEQFF

V gene: TRBV6-5
J gene: TRBJ2-7
clone size: -
D gene: TRBD2
CDR3 DNA: TGTGCCAGCAGTTACGATAGCGGGTCCTCCTACGAGCAGTACTTC
CDR3 protein: CASSYDSGSSYEQYF

V gene: TRBV5-4
J gene: TRBJ2-2
clone size: -
D gene: -
CDR3 DNA: TGTGCCAGCAGCTTGGCGGGAGTGAGGTCAACCGGGGAGCTGTTTTTT
CDR3 protein: CASSLAGVRSTGELFF

V gene: TRBV28
J gene: TRBJ2-7
clone size: -
D gene: TRBD2
CDR3 DNA: TGTGCCAGCAGCCCTACTAGCGGGAGTCTACATCCGCTCTTC
CDR3 protein: CASSPTSGSLHPLF

V gene: TRBV2
J gene: TRBJ2-7
clone size: -
D gene: TRBD2
CDR3 DNA: TGTGCCAGCAGTGTCCTAGCGGGAGGGTTCGACGAGCAGTACTTC
CDR3 protein: CASSVLAGGFDEQYF

V gene: TRBV4-1
J gene: TRBJ2-7
clone size: -
D gene: TRBD1
CDR3 DNA: TGCGCCAGCAGCCCCCGGACAGGGGAAACCTACGAGCAGTACTTC
CDR3 protein: CASSPRTGETYEQYF

V gene: TRBV28
J gene: TRBJ2-7
clone size: -
D gene: TRBD1
CDR3 DNA: TGTGCCAGCAGTTTTTTTGACAGGGGCTACGAGCAGTACTTC
CDR3 protein: CASSFFDRGYEQYF

V gene: TRBV6-1
J gene: TRBJ2-7
clone size: -
D gene: TRBD2
CDR3 DNA: TGTGCCAGCAGTCCCCTAGCGGGAGCCACCTACGAGCAGTACTTC
CDR3 protein: CASSPLAGATYEQYF

V gene: TRBV18
J gene: TRBJ1-1
clone size: -
D gene: TRBD1
CDR3 DNA: TGTGCCAGCTCACAGACAGGGGTTGAAGCTTTCTTT
CDR3 protein: CASSQTGVEAFF

V gene: TRBV7-9
J gene: TRBJ2-2
clone size: few
D gene: TRBD2
CDR3 DNA: TGTGCCAGCAGCCCCCGGGGGGGCGAGACCGGGGAGCTGTTTTTT
CDR3 protein: CASSPRGGETGELFF

V gene: TRBV7-9
J gene: TRBJ2-3
clone size: -
D gene: -
CDR3 DNA: TGTGCCAGCAGCTTAGACGGTTCGACAGATACGCAGTATTTT
CDR3 protein: CASSLDGSTDTQYF

V gene: TRBV7-6
J gene: TRBJ2-5
clone size: few
D gene: TRBD2
CDR3 DNA: TGTGCCAGCAGCTTGATCGGGGGGTCAGCGGGGGAAGAGACCCAGTACTTC
CDR3 protein: CASSLIGGSAGEETQYF

V gene: TRBV28
J gene: TRBJ2-5
clone size: -
D gene: -
CDR3 DNA: TGTGCCACCTTGAGGGGGGGGGTAGAGACCCAGTACTTC
CDR3 protein: CATLRGGVETQYF

V gene: TRBV28
J gene: TRBJ2-1
clone size: -
D gene: TRBD2
CDR3 DNA: TGTGCCAGCGGGGGTAGCGGGAGGGCCTGGAATGAGCAGTTCTTC
CDR3 protein: CASGGSGRAWNEQFF

V gene: TRBV19
J gene: TRBJ1-1
clone size: -
D gene: -
CDR3 DNA: TGTGCCAGTAGTGCAACAGCGAACACTGAAGCTTTCTTT
CDR3 protein: CASSATANTEAFF

V gene: TRBV28
J gene: TRBJ1-3
clone size: -
D gene: TRBD1
CDR3 DNA: TGTGCCAGCAGTGTAACAGGGGGAAGTGGAAACACCATATATTTT
CDR3 protein: CASSVTGGSGNTIYF

V gene: TRBV27
J gene: TRBJ2-2
clone size: -
D gene: TRBD2
CDR3 DNA: TGTGCCAGCACGGGGAGGGAAAACACCGGGGAGCTGTTTTTT
CDR3 protein: CASTGRENTGELFF